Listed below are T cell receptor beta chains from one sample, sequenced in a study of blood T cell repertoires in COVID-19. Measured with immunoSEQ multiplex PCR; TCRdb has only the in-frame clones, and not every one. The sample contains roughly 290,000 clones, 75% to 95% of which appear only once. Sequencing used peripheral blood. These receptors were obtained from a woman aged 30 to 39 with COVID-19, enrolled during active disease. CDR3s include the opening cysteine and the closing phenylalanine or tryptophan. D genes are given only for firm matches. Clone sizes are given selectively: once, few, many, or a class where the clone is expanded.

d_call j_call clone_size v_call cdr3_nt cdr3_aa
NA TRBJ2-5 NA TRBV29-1 TGCAGCACCGGGGTAACCCAAGAGACCCAGTACTTC CSTGVTQETQYF
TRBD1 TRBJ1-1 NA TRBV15 TGTGCCACCAGCAGGCCGGACAGGGGCGCCTTGAACACTGAAGCTTTCTTT CATSRPDRGALNTEAFF
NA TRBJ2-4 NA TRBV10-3 TGTGCCATCAGTGAGCTGGCTCACATTCAGTACTTC CAISELAHIQYF
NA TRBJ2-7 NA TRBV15 TGTGCCACCAGCAGAGTACAGGGTGGTGTTGCCTACGAGCAGTACTTC CATSRVQGGVAYEQYF
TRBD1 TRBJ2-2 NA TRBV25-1 TGTGCCAGCAGTGACCGGGACAGGGTGACCGGGGAGCTGTTTTTT CASSDRDRVTGELFF
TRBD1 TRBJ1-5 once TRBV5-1 TGCGCCAGCAGCTTGGTAGGGGGCGAACGGCCCCAGCATTTT CASSLVGGERPQHF
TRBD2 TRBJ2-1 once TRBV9 TGTGCCAGCAGCGTCAGCGGGGGGAGCTCCTACAATGAGCAGTTCTTC CASSVSGGSSYNEQFF
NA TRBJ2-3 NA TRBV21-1 TGTGCCAGCAGCAAACTGGGGCGGGATTGGGATACGCAGTATTTT CASSKLGRDWDTQYF
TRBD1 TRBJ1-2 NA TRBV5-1 TGCGCCAGCAGCTTACGCGGGACAGGGAACTATGGCTACACCTTC CASSLRGTGNYGYTF
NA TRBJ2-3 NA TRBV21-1 TGTGCCAGCAGCAGCGGGGGCACAGATACGCAGTATTTT CASSSGGTDTQYF
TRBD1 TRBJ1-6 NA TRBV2 TGTGCCAGCGGAAGAAGTCGACAGGGGTCACCCCTCCACTTT CASGRSRQGSPLHF
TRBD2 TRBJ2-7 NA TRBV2 TGTGCCAGCAGTGCCGGGACTAGCGGATACGAGCAGTACTTC CASSAGTSGYEQYF
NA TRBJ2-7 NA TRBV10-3 TGTGCCATCAGTGATACCGGGACAGGGTATCAGCGGGAGGCTTGCGAGCAGTACTTC CAISDTGTGYQREACEQYF
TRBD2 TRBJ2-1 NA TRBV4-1 TGCGCCAGCAGCCAGGGGCTAGCGGGAGGTTACAATGAGCAGTTCTTC CASSQGLAGGYNEQFF
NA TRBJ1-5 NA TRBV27 TGTGCCAGCAGACCAACCCCGGGGCCGGGGGGCTATAGCAATCAGCCCCAGCATTTT CASRPTPGPGGYSNQPQHF
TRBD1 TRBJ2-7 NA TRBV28 TGTGCCAGCACCGACAGGGGCCCTATCTACGAGCAGTACTTC CASTDRGPIYEQYF
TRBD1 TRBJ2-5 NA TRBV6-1 TGTGCCAGCAGTGAAGGGGACAGGCTGCGGGAGACCCAGTACTTC CASSEGDRLRETQYF
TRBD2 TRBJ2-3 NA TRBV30 TGTGCCTGGAGTAGTCCCTCAATAGCGGGAAGTACAGATACGCAGTATTTT CAWSSPSIAGSTDTQYF
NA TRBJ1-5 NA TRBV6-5 TGTGCCATCCACCTGGGGGGTAGCAATCAGCCCCAGCATTTT CAIHLGGSNQPQHF
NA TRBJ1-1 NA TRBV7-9 TGTGCCAGCAGCCGAGGACAGAACACTGAAGCTTTCTTT CASSRGQNTEAFF
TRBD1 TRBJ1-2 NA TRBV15 TGTGCCACCAGCAGACTTACAGGGGACTATGGCTACACCTTC CATSRLTGDYGYTF
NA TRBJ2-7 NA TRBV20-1 TGCAGTGAGTACAGCTCCTACGAGCAGTACTTC CSEYSSYEQYF
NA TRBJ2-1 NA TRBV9 TGTGCCAGCAGCGTAGTAGGACTTGCCTACAATGAGCAGTTCTTC CASSVVGLAYNEQFF
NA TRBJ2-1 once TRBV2 TGTGCCAGCGGGGGGGGCTGGAATGAGCAGTTCTTC CASGGGWNEQFF
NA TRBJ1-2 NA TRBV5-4 TGTGCCAGCACCCGTCCGGGGATCAACTATGGCTACACCTTC CASTRPGINYGYTF
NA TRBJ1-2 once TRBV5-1 TGCGCCAGCAGCGGGGAGGGAACAAACTATGGCTACACCTTC CASSGEGTNYGYTF
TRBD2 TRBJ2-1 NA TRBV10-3 TGTGCCATCAGCGAAAGAGGGCGGGAGGGCCCTTCACGACAGTTCTTC CAISERGREGPSRQFF
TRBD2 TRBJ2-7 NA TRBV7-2 TGTGCCAGCAGCTCAGGAGCGGGAGTGCGTAACGAGCAGTACTTC CASSSGAGVRNEQYF
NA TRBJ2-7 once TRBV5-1 TGCGCCAGCAGTTCTGGAGCCTACGAGCAGTACTTC CASSSGAYEQYF